Listed below are T cell receptor beta chains from one sample, sequenced in a study of metastatic and nonmetastatic thyroid tumors. TCRdb re-called the PCR reads via MiXCR. Found here are 15,000 to 20,000 clones, roughly a quarter of them singletons; the top ten hold 8.5% to 12%. The sequenced sample was adjacent normal tissue. These TCRs come from a female donor with papillary thyroid cancer or a benign thyroid nodule (not recorded which). Some clones in this sample may be carry-over from other donors' samples. Both conserved end residues are part of each CDR3. A D gene is named only where the DNA matches it firmly. Rows may omit the clone size; those that give it use once, few, many or a size class.

J gene | clone size | D gene | V gene | CDR3 protein | CDR3 DNA
TRBJ2-2 | NA | NA | TRBV6-1 | CASRETGRRLTGELFF | TGTGCCAGCCGAGAAACGGGAAGACGATTGACCGGGGAGCTGTTTTTT
TRBJ2-7 | once | NA | TRBV9 | CASSASFQTESYEQYF | TGTGCCAGCAGCGCCTCATTCCAGACAGAATCCTACGAGCAGTACTTC
TRBJ2-5 | NA | NA | TRBV6-2/TRBV6-3 | CASSYSISSGLETQYF | TGTGCCAGCAGTTACTCCATATCTAGTGGATTGGAGACCCAGTACTTC
TRBJ1-2 | few | NA | TRBV28 | CASKLGGQGSSYGYTF | TGTGCCAGCAAACTCGGTGGTCAGGGGAGTAGCTATGGCTACACCTTC
TRBJ1-2 | few | TRBD1 | TRBV5-1 | CASSQTATGDYGYTF | TGCGCCAGCAGCCAAACAGCGACAGGGGACTATGGCTACACCTTC
TRBJ1-1 | few | NA | TRBV7-9 | CASSMGPNTEAFF | TGTGCCAGCAGCATGGGGCCGAACACTGAAGCTTTCTTT
TRBJ1-1 | few | TRBD1 | TRBV2 | CASSEQGVDTEAFF | TGTGCCAGCAGTGAACAGGGGGTCGACACTGAAGCTTTCTTT
TRBJ2-3 | NA | NA | TRBV6-2/TRBV6-3 | CASSYSPGGGTDTQYF | TGTGCCAGCAGTTACTCGCCGGGGGGCGGAACAGATACGCAGTATTTT
TRBJ2-1 | NA | NA | TRBV7-2 | CASSLVAGPNYNEQFF | TGTGCCAGCAGCTTAGTCGCGGGGCCCAATTACAATGAGCAGTTCTTC
TRBJ2-7 | few | NA | TRBV9 | CASSVSSGPYEQYF | TGTGCCAGCAGCGTAAGTAGCGGTCCTTACGAGCAGTACTTC
TRBJ2-7 | NA | NA | TRBV5-1 | CASSLPGPNASQYF | TGCGCCAGCAGCCTACCGGGACCCAACGCGTCGCAGTACTTC
TRBJ1-2 | few | TRBD1 | TRBV27 | CASSLMTGGTYGYTF | TGTGCCAGCAGTCTCATGACAGGGGGCACCTATGGCTACACCTTC
TRBJ1-4 | few | NA | TRBV10-1 | CASSETGEKLFF | TGCGCCAGCAGTGAGACAGGGGAAAAACTGTTTTTT
TRBJ2-3 | once | TRBD2 | TRBV20-1 | CSARGTSDIGADTQYF | TGCAGTGCTAGAGGGACTAGCGATATAGGCGCAGATACGCAGTATTTT
TRBJ2-2 | few | TRBD1 | TRBV11-3 | CASSPGQGASTGELFF | TGTGCCAGCAGCCCCGGCCAGGGGGCTAGCACCGGGGAGCTGTTTTTT
TRBJ2-5 | many | NA | TRBV6-6 | CASSFGMDPETQYF | TGTGCCAGCAGTTTCGGGATGGACCCAGAGACCCAGTACTTC
TRBJ2-7 | few | TRBD2 | TRBV11-3 | CASSLGPSGYEQYF | TGTGCCAGCAGCCTCGGTCCTAGCGGTTACGAGCAGTACTTC
TRBJ2-1 | NA | TRBD1 | TRBV6-2/TRBV6-3 | CASSYSTTGSSYNEQFF | TGTGCCAGCAGTTACTCTACGACAGGGAGCTCCTACAATGAGCAGTTCTTC
TRBJ2-3 | NA | NA | TRBV5-1 | CASSWDTDTQYF | TGCGCCAGCAGCTGGGACACAGATACGCAGTATTTT
TRBJ1-6 | NA | TRBD1 | TRBV20-1 | CSATNKQGLGNSPLHF | TGCAGTGCTACCAACAAACAGGGGCTAGGAAATTCACCCCTCCACTTT
TRBJ1-2 | NA | NA | TRBV6-1 | CASRRGTLYGYTF | TGTGCCAGCAGACGCGGTACACTCTATGGCTACACCTTC
TRBJ2-7 | few | NA | TRBV11-2 | CASSLGSIYYEQYF | TGTGCCAGCAGCTTAGGGTCTATCTACTACGAGCAGTACTTC
TRBJ1-3 | few | NA | TRBV6-6 | CASSYSQYSGNTIYF | TGTGCCAGCAGTTACTCGCAGTACTCTGGAAACACCATATATTTT
TRBJ1-1 | many | NA | TRBV20-1 | CSARDRALTEAFF | TGCAGTGCTAGAGACAGGGCCTTAACTGAAGCTTTCTTT
TRBJ2-2 | NA | NA | TRBV5-6 | CASSLRGLENTGELFF | TGTGCCAGCAGCTTGAGGGGTTTGGAGAACACCGGGGAGCTGTTTTTT
TRBJ2-7 | few | NA | TRBV6-1 | CAILDDTPYEQYF | TGTGCCATCCTCGATGACACACCCTACGAGCAGTACTTC
TRBJ2-7 | many | NA | TRBV6-1 | CASSEVWGYEQYF | TGTGCCAGCAGTGAAGTATGGGGCTACGAGCAGTACTTC
TRBJ1-5 | NA | NA | TRBV20-1 | CSTSPDLYQPQHF | TGCAGTACTAGCCCGGACCTCTATCAGCCCCAGCATTTT
TRBJ2-7 | few | NA | TRBV15 | CATSRGGGEQYF | TGTGCCACCAGCAGAGGAGGGGGCGAGCAGTACTTC
TRBJ2-7 | NA | TRBD1 | TRBV5-1 | CASSPGQGSAKGGYEQYF | TGCGCCAGCAGCCCAGGACAGGGGTCCGCGAAGGGCGGCTACGAGCAGTACTTC
TRBJ2-7 | few | NA | TRBV6-1 | CASSGGYEQYF | TGTGCCAGCAGTGGCGGGTACGAGCAGTACTTC
TRBJ2-6 | NA | NA | TRBV20-1 | CSALDHPGANVLTF | TGCAGTGCCCTGGACCATCCTGGGGCCAACGTCCTGACTTTC
TRBJ2-7 | NA | NA | TRBV7-8 | CASSFGSKGSPYEQYF | TGTGCCAGCAGCTTTGGATCGAAAGGCTCCCCCTACGAGCAGTACTTC
TRBJ1-3 | NA | TRBD1 | TRBV30 | CAWTRDSSGNTIYF | TGTGCCTGGACCAGGGACAGCTCTGGAAACACCATATATTTT
TRBJ2-7 | few | NA | TRBV19 | CASSQGLSEQYF | TGTGCCAGTAGTCAAGGGTTAAGCGAGCAGTACTTC
TRBJ2-1 | NA | TRBD2 | TRBV2 | CASSGGGSMDEQFF | TGTGCCAGCAGTGGCGGCGGGAGTATGGATGAGCAGTTCTTC
TRBJ2-1 | few | NA | TRBV28 | CASSLSAGYSEQFF | TGTGCCAGCAGTTTATCGGCGGGCTACAGTGAGCAGTTCTTC
TRBJ2-5 | NA | TRBD1 | TRBV24-1 | CATSDTGGETQYF | TGTGCCACCAGTGATACAGGGGGAGAGACCCAGTACTTC
TRBJ2-2 | NA | NA | TRBV7-2 | CASSPYRGTGELFF | TGTGCCAGCAGCCCCTACCGGGGAACCGGGGAGCTGTTTTTT
TRBJ2-1 | few | NA | TRBV6-2/TRBV6-3 | CASSYSTPGSRTFF | TGTGCCAGCAGTTACTCCACCCCCGGAAGTCGCACGTTCTTC
TRBJ2-1 | few | NA | TRBV6-2/TRBV6-3 | CASSYSFQGEQFF | TGTGCCAGCAGTTACTCCTTTCAGGGTGAGCAGTTCTTC
TRBJ2-7 | many | NA | TRBV6-1 | CASSESRTSPYEQYF | TGTGCCAGCAGTGAATCTAGGACTTCACCCTACGAGCAGTACTTC